The TCR beta chain described here comes from a study of T cell clusters in autoimmune cytopenias. The germline V gene encodes CDR1 MNHEY and CDR2 SMNVEV (reference sequence). The CDR3 sequence is 13 residues long. One tube held mixed TRB-A and TRB-B primer pools for touch-down PCR. Using the multiplex PCR reads, TCRdb records one entry per CDR3 protein without DNA. The sample totals under 13,000 distinct CDR3 sequences. Approximately 40,000 genome equivalents of blood DNA were amplified for TRB. These data were likewise used in another study, on T cell repertoires in aging, cancer and after chemotherapy. That paper states: Untreated cancer patients had significantly lower blood TCR diversity than age-matched healthy donors.

Sequencing was done on a sample of peripheral blood. The receptor comes from a human donor in good health. The genes are TRBV27 and TRBJ1-5. CDR3 sequence reads: CASSFSFDQPQHF.